This T cell receptor beta chain was sequenced for a study of cytomegalovirus exposure and HLA in healthy donors. Across the whole study: Clustering assigned 70% to 85% of the roughly 430 genotyped donors to the Caucasian-associated ancestry cluster.

The CDR3 consists of 10 residues. Trimming left V 7 bases short and J 6 bases short, with 9 bases between. Germline CDR1 reads SQVTM; CDR2 reads ANQGSEA. Study observations and caveats: Sequencing depth across donors, presence/absence analyses assumed, was roughly uniform.

This clone was found once. The antigen is not known. Both 60 Vbeta primers and 13 Jbeta primers went into the PCR. Libraries were prepared by immunoSEQ multiplex PCR; TCRdb keeps only in-frame clonotypes and omits some of them. The table lists 50,000 to 60,000 clones, roughly 76% of them singletons. The sequenced sample was PBMCs. The TCR originated in a woman between 40 and 55 years old in good health and CMV-seropositive. The V gene is TRBV29-1, the J gene TRBJ1-2; D unclear. CDR3 protein: CSAHSDGYTF. DNA for the CDR3: TGCAGCGCCCACTCTGATGGCTACACCTTC.